These T cell receptor beta chains were read from a single sample in a study of blood T cells in healthy people across ages. TCRdb re-called the 5' RACE reads through MiXCR, storing one row per CDR3 protein. This sample has 450,000 to 600,000 distinct CDR3 sequences; about 27% occur once, and the top ten carry under 4.5%. The sample was also linked to a second study, of T cells of mothers and their children.

Input material: blood. These receptor sequences come from a boy between 2 and 10 years old in good health. The CDR3 runs from the conserved cysteine through the conserved F or W. Each record gives: D gene, clone size, J gene, V gene, CDR3 DNA, CDR3 protein. A D gene is named only where the DNA matches it firmly. Clone size, where shown, is once, few, many, or a class for clones that have expanded.

. few TRBJ2-3 TRBV7-2 TGTGCCAGCAGCTTAGCGGGAACGCCCTATTCCACAGATATGCAGTATTTT CASSLAGTPYSTDMQYF
. . TRBJ2-3 TRBV7-8 TGTGCCAGCAGCTTACTCGGGAGTAGGGCAGATACGCAGTATTTT CASSLLGSRADTQYF
. once TRBJ2-1 TRBV2 TGTGCCAGCAGGGACGGGCTCAATGAGCAGTTCTTC CASRDGLNEQFF
. few TRBJ2-7 TRBV12-3/TRBV12-4 TGTGCCAGCAGTTTTAGGCCCTACGAGCAGTACTTC CASSFRPYEQYF
TRBD2 few TRBJ2-3 TRBV7-8 TGTGCCAGCAGCCCCCTCGAAGCGGGGGATAGCACAGATACGCAGTATTTT CASSPLEAGDSTDTQYF
. . TRBJ2-1 TRBV7-3 TGTGCCAGCAGCTTAGATGCCGGGTTGGTCAATGAGCAGTTCTTC CASSLDAGLVNEQFF
. . TRBJ2-4 TRBV12-3/TRBV12-4 TGTGCCAGCAGCTGGGACCAAAAAAACATTCAGTACTTC CASSWDQKNIQYF
TRBD2 . TRBJ2-3 TRBV12-3/TRBV12-4 TGTGCCAGCAGTTACCATACCCGGCTAGCGGGGGATGGAGATACGCAGTATTTT CASSYHTRLAGDGDTQYF
. many TRBJ1-1 TRBV2 TGTGCCAGCAGCCCGCGGTTGAACACTGAAGCTTTCTTT CASSPRLNTEAFF
. few TRBJ2-5 TRBV10-3 TGTGCCATCAGGGGACATGCAGGGGCACAAGAGACCCAGTACTTC CAIRGHAGAQETQYF
TRBD1 few TRBJ2-3 TRBV24-1 TGTGCCACCAGTGCAACCGGACAGGGAAGCACAGATACGCAGTATTTT CATSATGQGSTDTQYF
. . TRBJ1-4 TRBV3-1 TGTGCCAGCAGCCCGATCCCGGGGGAAAAACTGTTTTTT CASSPIPGEKLFF
. few TRBJ1-4 TRBV29-1 TGCAGCGTAGTTCTGGACGGATCAACTAATGAAAAACTGTTTTTT CSVVLDGSTNEKLFF
. few TRBJ2-7 TRBV15 TGTGCCACCAGCAGAGAAACTGGGGGTACCTACGAGCAGTACTTC CATSRETGGTYEQYF
TRBD1 . TRBJ1-1 TRBV6-5 TGTGCCAGCAGTTGGGGACAGGTGAACACTGAAGCTTTCTTT CASSWGQVNTEAFF
. few TRBJ2-7 TRBV11-2 TGTGCCAGCAGCTTAGATGGGGGATACGAGCGGTACTTC CASSLDGGYERYF
TRBD2 . TRBJ2-1 TRBV10-3 TGTGCCACCTCGGGACTAGCGGGCCTGAGCTCCTACAATGAGCAGTTCTTC CATSGLAGLSSYNEQFF
. . TRBJ1-2 TRBV29-1 TGCAGCGTTGAAGAGTCCGACAGCTATAGCTACACCTTC CSVEESDSYSYTF
. . TRBJ2-7 TRBV9 TGTGCCAGCAGCGTAGACGTGGGCAGTCGCTACGAGCAGTACTTC CASSVDVGSRYEQYF
. once TRBJ2-3 TRBV12-3/TRBV12-4 TGTGCCAGCCGTTTAGACGGGTCTAGCGCAGATACGCAGTATTTT CASRLDGSSADTQYF
TRBD1 few TRBJ1-4 TRBV6-1 TGTGCCAGCAGGGGGGACAGGGGATTCAAGAGTGAAAAACTGTTTTTT CASRGDRGFKSEKLFF
. few TRBJ1-5 TRBV20-1 TGCAGTGCTAGTCCCTCCGGGCCGAATCAGCCCCAGCATTTT CSASPSGPNQPQHF
TRBD1 once TRBJ2-3 TRBV4-2 TGTGCCAGCAGCCAAGGTGGGACAGGCACAGATACGCAGTATTTT CASSQGGTGTDTQYF
TRBD2 . TRBJ2-5 TRBV20-1 TGCAGTGCTAGAGGTGCCTTGGCTAGCGGGGTTTATGAAGAGACCCAGTACTTC CSARGALASGVYEETQYF
. . TRBJ2-6 TRBV4-3 TGCGCCAGCAGCCACGACGGGGCCAACGTCCTGACTTTC CASSHDGANVLTF
. few TRBJ2-7 TRBV6-1 TGTGCCAGCAGCGCCGACGTAAGCAAACTCTCCTACGAGCAGTACTTC CASSADVSKLSYEQYF
TRBD1 few TRBJ1-3 TRBV15 TGTGCCACCAGCAGAGATCCCCCCGGACAGGGGGCGACTGGAAACACCATATATTTT CATSRDPPGQGATGNTIYF
. . TRBJ1-1 TRBV11-2 TGTGCCAGCTCCGACACGGGAAGATCCAACACTGAAGCTTTCTTT CASSDTGRSNTEAFF
. . TRBJ2-7 TRBV20-1 TGCAGTGCTCTGTCGGGGTCCTCCTACGAGCAGTACTTC CSALSGSSYEQYF
. . TRBJ2-7 TRBV7-2 TGTGCCAGCAGCAACCCTCGACCCGACGGACGCTCCTACGAGCAGTACTTC CASSNPRPDGRSYEQYF
TRBD2 . TRBJ2-3 TRBV7-9 TGTGCCAGCAGCTTAGGGACCCTAGCGGGGAGAGAAAGCACAGATACGCAGTATTTT CASSLGTLAGRESTDTQYF
. . TRBJ2-5 TRBV20-1 TGCAGTGCTAGAGACGAGAGTGGGGTGGGGACCCAGTACTTC CSARDESGVGTQYF
TRBD1 . TRBJ1-5 TRBV6-1 TGTGCCAGCAGTGATGGGACAGAGCGCTTGAATCAGCCCCAGCATTTT CASSDGTERLNQPQHF
. many TRBJ2-7 TRBV7-2 TGTGCCAGCAGCTTAGCAGGGGCAGGACAGTACTTC CASSLAGAGQYF
. few TRBJ2-1 TRBV19 TGTGCCAGTAGTCCCCTGGGGTCGAGCTCCTACAATGAGCAGTTCTTC CASSPLGSSSYNEQFF
. . TRBJ1-1 TRBV7-9 TGTGCCAGCAGCCCGGCTGGCAGTTCCAACACTGAAGCTTTCTTT CASSPAGSSNTEAFF
TRBD2 . TRBJ2-1 TRBV18 TGTGCCAGCTCACGTCCCGGGACTAGCGGACCATCCTACAATGAGCAGTTCTTC CASSRPGTSGPSYNEQFF
. . TRBJ2-1 TRBV6-2/TRBV6-3 TGTGCCAGCAGTTACCGAACTACCAATGAGCAGTTCTTC CASSYRTTNEQFF
. few TRBJ1-1 TRBV6-6 TGTGCCAGCAGTTACTCGATAGACGGTCTAAGCGCTTTCTTT CASSYSIDGLSAFF
. once TRBJ1-1 TRBV11-2 TGTGCCAGCAGCGCCAGAAGCCAGGTGGCGCCTGAAGCTTTCTTT CASSARSQVAPEAFF
TRBD1 few TRBJ2-5 TRBV19 TGTGCCAGTATGGGGACAGGGGACAGCCAAGAGACCCAGTACTTC CASMGTGDSQETQYF
TRBD2 . TRBJ2-5 TRBV6-1 TGTGCCACAGTACGGGGGGGCGAGCGGTACTTC CATVRGGERYF
. . TRBJ2-2 TRBV19 TGTGCCAGTAGTACTCTAGGAAACGGGGAGCTGTTTTTT CASSTLGNGELFF
. . TRBJ2-7 TRBV10-3 TGTGCCATCAAGAATAACTACGAGCAGTACTTC CAIKNNYEQYF
TRBD1 . TRBJ1-2 TRBV7-9 TGTGCCAGCAGCCCAACATCCGGGACAGGCATCGGCTACACCTTC CASSPTSGTGIGYTF
. . TRBJ2-3 TRBV20-1 TGCAGTGCTAGCCAGGGCCGCTTCACAGATACGCAGTATTTT CSASQGRFTDTQYF
. . TRBJ1-1 TRBV15 TGTGCCACCAGCAGAGAACGGGGGCCGGGGACTGGAGCTTTCTTT CATSRERGPGTGAFF
. . TRBJ2-5 TRBV4-1 TGCGCCAGCAGCCAAGATCTCGGCGGTACAGAGACCCAGTACTTC CASSQDLGGTETQYF
. few TRBJ2-3 TRBV7-9 TGTGCGCTTGACCCCGAGACGCAGTATTTT CALDPETQYF
. . TRBJ2-7 TRBV5-8 TGTGCCAGCAGCTTCCGACGGGAAACAAACGAGCAGTACTTC CASSFRRETNEQYF